The source of this T cell receptor beta chain is a study of Tregs in tolerant kidney transplant recipients. Study findings and constraints: The small number of patients limits these findings pending further validation. Biological reproducibility was not directly addressed in this study.

TCRdb keeps only in-frame clones here, not all; method: immunoSEQ multiplex PCR. Here the sample spans approximately 260,000 clones, more than 65% being singletons. Points on this clone: Its antigen is currently unknown.

Unstimulated Tregs (CD4+CD25+CD127-) and CD4+CD25- non-Tregs were sorted from PBMCs. Material for sequencing was CD4+ T cells from blood. This receptor was identified in a human donor in good health.

The CDR3 sequence: CSVEPFRTGTYNEQFF. CDR3 in DNA: TGCAGCGTTGAACCTTTTAGGACAGGGACCTACAATGAGCAGTTCTTC. This chain connects TRBV29-1 to TRBJ2-1; 8 bases match TRBD1. Germline V CDR1 and CDR2: SQVTM, ANQGSEA. The CDR3 has 16 amino acids. V was clipped by 2 bases and J by 2 bases; unmatched bases: 8.